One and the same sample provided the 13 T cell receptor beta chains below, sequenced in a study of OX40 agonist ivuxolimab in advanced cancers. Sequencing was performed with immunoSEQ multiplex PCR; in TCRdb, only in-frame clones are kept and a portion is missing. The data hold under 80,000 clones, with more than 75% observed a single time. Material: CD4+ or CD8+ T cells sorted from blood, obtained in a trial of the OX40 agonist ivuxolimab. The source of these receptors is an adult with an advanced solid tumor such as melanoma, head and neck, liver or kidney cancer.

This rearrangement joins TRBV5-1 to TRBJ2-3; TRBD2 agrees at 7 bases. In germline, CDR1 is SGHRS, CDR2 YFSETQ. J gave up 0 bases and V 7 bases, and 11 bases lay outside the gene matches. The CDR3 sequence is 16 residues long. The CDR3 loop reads CASGLRSGGSTDTQYF. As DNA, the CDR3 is TGCGCCAGCGGACTCCGGTCGGGGGGTAGCACAGATACGCAGTATTTT.

CDR3 region: CAWSELRGQLFF. The CDR3 DNA reads TGTGCCTGGAGTGAACTAAGGGGGCAACTGTTTTTT. The chain couples TRBV30 to TRBJ1-4; TRBD1 aligns across 7 bases. This CDR3 is 12 amino acids long. Germline assignment: CDR1 GTSNPN and CDR2 SVGIG (reference sequence). J gave up 12 bases and V 1 base, and 5 bases lay outside the gene matches.

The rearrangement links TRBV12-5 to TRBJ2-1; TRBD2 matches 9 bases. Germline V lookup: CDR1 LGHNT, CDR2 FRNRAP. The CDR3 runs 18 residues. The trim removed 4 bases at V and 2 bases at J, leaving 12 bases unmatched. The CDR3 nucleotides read TGTGCTAGTGGTTCGGCCGATTCTAGCGGGATGACCTACAATGAGCAGTTCTTC. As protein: CASGSADSSGMTYNEQFF.

The CDR3 DNA reads as TGTGCCAGCAGTGATTGGACAGGCCCAGCAGATACGCAGTATTTT. This sequence encodes CASSDWTGPADTQYF. The chain has TRBV6-4 and TRBJ2-3; 7 bases line up with TRBD1. The CDR3 is 15 amino acids. Germline CDR1 is MRHNA and CDR2 is SNTAGT. V shed 3 bases, J shed 4 bases, and the junction held 7 bases outside the gene matches.

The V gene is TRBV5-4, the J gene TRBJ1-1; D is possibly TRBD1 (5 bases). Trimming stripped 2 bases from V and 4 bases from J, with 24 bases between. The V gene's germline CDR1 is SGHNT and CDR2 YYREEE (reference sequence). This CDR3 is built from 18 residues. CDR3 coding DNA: TGTGCCAGCAGCTTAGGAGGGGCCAACACCCCCTCCTTCACTGAAGCTTTCTTT. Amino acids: CASSLGGANTPSFTEAFF.

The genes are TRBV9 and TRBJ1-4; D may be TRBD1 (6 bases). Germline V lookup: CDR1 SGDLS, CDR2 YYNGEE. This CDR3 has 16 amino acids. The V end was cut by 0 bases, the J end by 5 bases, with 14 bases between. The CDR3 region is CASSVGTGTSNEKLFF. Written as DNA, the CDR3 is TGTGCCAGCAGCGTAGGGACCGGGACATCGAATGAAAAACTGTTTTTT.

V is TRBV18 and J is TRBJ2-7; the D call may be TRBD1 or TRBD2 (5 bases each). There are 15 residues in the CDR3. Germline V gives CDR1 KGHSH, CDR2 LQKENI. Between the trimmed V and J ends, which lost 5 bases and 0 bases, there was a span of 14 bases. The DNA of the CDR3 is TGTGCCAGCTCATTAACCGGGACGGACTCCTACGAGCAGTACTTC. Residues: CASSLTGTDSYEQYF.

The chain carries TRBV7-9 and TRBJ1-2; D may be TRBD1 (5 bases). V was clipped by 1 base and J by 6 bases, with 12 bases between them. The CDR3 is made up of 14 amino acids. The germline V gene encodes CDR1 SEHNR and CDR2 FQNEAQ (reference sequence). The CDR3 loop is CASSLGQRSDGYTF. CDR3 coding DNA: TGTGCCAGCAGCTTAGGACAGCGGTCCGATGGCTACACCTTC.

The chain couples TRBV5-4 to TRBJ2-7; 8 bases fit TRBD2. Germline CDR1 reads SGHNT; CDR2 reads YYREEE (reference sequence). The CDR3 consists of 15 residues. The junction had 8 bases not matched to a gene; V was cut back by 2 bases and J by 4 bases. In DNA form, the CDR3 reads TGTGCCAGCAGCTTTGGCGGGGGGAACCTATACGAGCAGTACTTC. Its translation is CASSFGGGNLYEQYF.

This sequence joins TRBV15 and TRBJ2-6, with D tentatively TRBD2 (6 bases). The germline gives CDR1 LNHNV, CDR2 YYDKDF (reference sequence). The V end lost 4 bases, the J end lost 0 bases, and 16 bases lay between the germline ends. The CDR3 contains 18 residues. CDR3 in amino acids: CATSTPPGLTSGANVLTF. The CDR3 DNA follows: TGTGCCACCAGCACTCCCCCGGGACTCACCTCTGGGGCCAACGTCCTGACTTTC.

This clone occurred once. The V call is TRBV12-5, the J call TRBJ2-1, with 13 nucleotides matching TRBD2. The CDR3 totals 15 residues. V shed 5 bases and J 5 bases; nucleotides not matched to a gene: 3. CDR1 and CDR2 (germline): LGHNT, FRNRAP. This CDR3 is CASGPTSGRNNEQFF. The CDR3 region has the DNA TGTGCTAGTGGTCCGACTAGCGGGAGGAACAATGAGCAGTTCTTC.

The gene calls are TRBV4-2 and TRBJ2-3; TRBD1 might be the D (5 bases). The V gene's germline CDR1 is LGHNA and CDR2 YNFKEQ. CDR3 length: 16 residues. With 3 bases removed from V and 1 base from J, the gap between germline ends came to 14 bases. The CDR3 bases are TGTGCCAGCAGCCAGGTAACAGGCTGGGGCACAGATACGCAGTATTTT. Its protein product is CASSQVTGWGTDTQYF.

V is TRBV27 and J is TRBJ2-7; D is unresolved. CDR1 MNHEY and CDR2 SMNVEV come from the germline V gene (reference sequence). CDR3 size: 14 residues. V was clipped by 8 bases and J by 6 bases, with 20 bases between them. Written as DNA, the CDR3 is TGTGCCAGCTTGGCCAGAGAGTGGGGTTGCGAGCAGTACTTC. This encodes CASLAREWGCEQYF.